These T cell receptor beta chains were read from a single sample in a study of blood T cell repertoires in COVID-19. Using immunoSEQ multiplex PCR, the repertoire was profiled, and TCRdb retains in-frame clones only, with some absent. The sample yields a few hundred thousand clones, 82% seen once. The sequenced sample consisted of PBMCs or T cells enriched from blood (not recorded which). Receptors were obtained from a woman between 55 and 75 years old who had recovered from COVID-19. The CDR3 runs from the conserved cysteine through the conserved F or W. The D gene is left open where the match is weak. Clone size is not always given. Where it is, it says once, few, many or a class for expanded clones.

NA TRBJ1-5 NA TRBV5-5 TGTGCCAGCAGCTTTGAAGACTATAGCAATCAGCCCCAGCATTTT CASSFEDYSNQPQHF
NA TRBJ2-1 TRBD2 TRBV7-8 TGTGCCAGCAGCTTATGGAAGAGACTAGCGGGTAGTGAGCAGTTCTTC CASSLWKRLAGSEQFF
NA TRBJ1-2 TRBD1 TRBV7-9 TGTGCCAGCAGCTTTTTTGACAGGGATAAGGTTGGCTACACCTTC CASSFFDRDKVGYTF
NA TRBJ2-7 TRBD2 TRBV9 TGTGCCAGCAGCCGCGGGGGGACTATCTACGAGCAGTACTTC CASSRGGTIYEQYF
NA TRBJ2-7 TRBD2 TRBV6-5 TGTGCCAGCAGTTGGACTAGCGGGGTTTACGAGCAGTACTTC CASSWTSGVYEQYF
NA TRBJ1-6 TRBD1 TRBV19 TGTGCCAGTAGGTCCCCGGGACAGGGGTCACCCCTCCACTTT CASRSPGQGSPLHF
NA TRBJ1-1 TRBD1 TRBV6-4 TGTGCCAGCAGTGACACCGGGGACAGGTCTGGGACTGAAGCTTTCTTT CASSDTGDRSGTEAFF
NA TRBJ2-7 TRBD2 TRBV7-2 TGTGCCAGCAGCACTTCTAGCGGCAAGCACTACGAGCAGTACTTC CASSTSSGKHYEQYF
NA TRBJ2-7 NA TRBV29-1 TGCAGCGTGGGCCCTTCCGACAACGAGCAGTACTTC CSVGPSDNEQYF
NA TRBJ1-6 NA TRBV5-5 TGTGCCAGCAGCTTGGACAGAAATTCACCCCTCCACTTT CASSLDRNSPLHF
NA TRBJ2-6 NA TRBV5-8 TGTGCCAGCAGCTTGGGAGTGTTCGGGTTTACACGCTCTGGGGCCAACGTCCTGACTTTC CASSLGVFGFTRSGANVLTF
few TRBJ2-5 TRBD1 TRBV5-1 TGCGCCAGCAGTTATCGGGACAGCCAAGAGACCCAGTACTTC CASSYRDSQETQYF
NA TRBJ1-1 TRBD1 TRBV19 TGTGCCAGTAGTTTTACAGGGGGCGGGACTGAAGCTTTCTTT CASSFTGGGTEAFF
NA TRBJ1-1 NA TRBV28 TGTGCCAGCAGTCCTCCATGGCCGGGGACTGAAGCTTTCTTT CASSPPWPGTEAFF
few TRBJ2-7 NA TRBV2 TGTGCCAGCAGGCCAATCGGGGGAGCCTACGAGCAGTACTTC CASRPIGGAYEQYF
NA TRBJ2-7 NA TRBV7-8 TGTGCCAGCAGCCGACGGACTACCGGGCCCTACGAGCAGTACTTC CASSRRTTGPYEQYF
NA TRBJ1-2 TRBD1 TRBV19 TGTGCCAGTAGGCCGAGGGGATCAGGGGGAGGCTACACCTTC CASRPRGSGGGYTF
once TRBJ1-6 NA TRBV3-1/TRBV3-2 TGTGCCAGCAGCCAAGCACTGACATCTCATAATTCACCCCTCCACTTT CASSQALTSHNSPLHF
NA TRBJ1-2 NA TRBV4-2 TGTGCCAGCAGTCAAGAGTGGAAAGGGTCGCGGGGCGATGGCTACACCTTC CASSQEWKGSRGDGYTF
few TRBJ1-6 TRBD1 TRBV27 TGTGCCAGCAGTTTTGAAGGGGGCGCGAATTCACCCCTCCACTTT CASSFEGGANSPLHF
NA TRBJ2-1 NA TRBV15 TGTGCCACCAGCTCCCTCGGCGGGTCCTACAATGAGCAGTTCTTC CATSSLGGSYNEQFF
NA TRBJ1-6 NA TRBV4-3 TGCGCCAGTAGGATAGGGGATGACGGGTATTCACCCCTCCACTTT CASRIGDDGYSPLHF
NA TRBJ2-5 TRBD1 TRBV5-5 TGTGCCAGCAGCCCAGGACAGGGGATTTCGCGAGAGACCCAGTACTTC CASSPGQGISRETQYF
once TRBJ1-4 NA TRBV4-2 TGTGCCAGCAGCCCCCAACCCAGGGCGACTAATGAAAAACTGTTTTTT CASSPQPRATNEKLFF
NA TRBJ2-1 TRBD1 TRBV27 TGTGCCAGCAGTTTATCATTTCTCGGGACAGGGAGCAATGAGCAGTTCTTC CASSLSFLGTGSNEQFF
NA TRBJ2-3 NA TRBV30 TGTGCCTGGGCCGTGGGCCCAGGGACAGATACGCAGTATTTT CAWAVGPGTDTQYF
NA TRBJ1-1 TRBD1 TRBV5-6 TGTGCCAGCAGGGACACTAGGGGGCCGACTGAAGCTTTCTTT CASRDTRGPTEAFF
few TRBJ1-5 NA TRBV5-3 TGTGCCAGAAGCATCCTTCGAGGGAATTTTAATCAGCCCCAGCATTTT CARSILRGNFNQPQHF
NA TRBJ2-1 NA TRBV7-7 TGTGCCAGCAGCTTAAGTCGCGGGGCGGTTGAGCAGTTCTTC CASSLSRGAVEQFF
NA TRBJ2-3 NA TRBV5-1 TGCGCCAGCAGCTTGGAGCCCTACACAGATACGCAGTATTTT CASSLEPYTDTQYF
NA TRBJ2-5 TRBD2 TRBV5-4 TGTGCCAGCAGCTTTACGGTTGGGGCGGGAGGGAAAGAGACCCAGTACTTC CASSFTVGAGGKETQYF
NA TRBJ2-7 TRBD2 TRBV6-5 TGTGCCAGCAGCCCGGGTGGCGGGGGAATCTACGAGCAGTACTTC CASSPGGGGIYEQYF
NA TRBJ1-1 TRBD1 TRBV19 TGTGCCAGTAGTGCCGGACAGGGGGCAATTACTGAAGCTTTCTTT CASSAGQGAITEAFF
NA TRBJ2-5 TRBD2 TRBV7-2 TGTGCCAGCAGCGTGGGACTAGCGGGGGGAGTCGGAGAGACCCAGTACTTC CASSVGLAGGVGETQYF
NA TRBJ1-1 NA TRBV27 TGTGCCAGCAGTTTCGCGGGGTTGGGCACTGAAGCTTTCTTT CASSFAGLGTEAFF
NA TRBJ1-2 NA TRBV7-8 TGTGCCAGCACCCCATTTCGTACACGCGGGGCGATGTCTAACTATGGCTACACCTTC CASTPFRTRGAMSNYGYTF
NA TRBJ2-3 NA TRBV6-5 TGTGCCAGCAGTTCCTACACAGATACGCAGTATTTT CASSSYTDTQYF
NA TRBJ1-6 NA TRBV28 TGTGCCAGTGCGGGACCTAGGGGAATCAATTCACCCCTCCACTTT CASAGPRGINSPLHF
few TRBJ1-5 TRBD1 TRBV27 TGTGCCAGCAGCCCACTGACAGGGCCTGGGGGCAATCAGCCCCAGCATTTT CASSPLTGPGGNQPQHF
NA TRBJ1-1 TRBD1 TRBV15 TGTGCCACCAGCTTTTGGACAGGGGACACTGAAGCTTTCTTT CATSFWTGDTEAFF